This T cell receptor (beta chain) was sequenced during a study of T cell responses to AZD1222 COVID-19 vaccine. The overall study: Pooled samples include second doses given at about 4 or 12 weeks. Findings and limits, study-wide: Sampling that yielded the repertoires occurred only after the peak T cell response.

The repertoire was sequenced with immunoSEQ multiplex PCR; TCRdb's copy has only in-frame clones and lacks some. Of about 97,000 clones listed, about 86% are singletons. About this clone: Its specificity is not known.

From germline, CDR1 is LGHNA and CDR2 YSLEER. V lost 0 bases to trimming and J lost 6 bases, with 9 bases between them. This CDR3 has 14 residues. The V gene is TRBV4-3, the J gene TRBJ2-1; weak D call: TRBD1 (6 bases). The sequencing here drew on peripheral blood, taken on day 0 of AZD1222 vaccination. This clonotype was obtained from an adult in good health. CDR3 sequence: CASSQDRTANEQFF. The CDR3 nucleotides are TGCGCCAGCAGCCAAGATCGGACAGCCAATGAGCAGTTCTTC.